What follows are 25 T cell receptor beta chains derived from one specimen sequenced in a study of T cell responses to AZD1222 COVID-19 vaccine. Profiling relied on immunoSEQ multiplex PCR, and the TCRdb table lists in-frame clones only, not all of them. The sample consists of under 80,000 clones, 84% of them appearing once. Here the sequenced sample was peripheral blood, taken on day 0 of AZD1222 vaccination. These receptors were obtained from an adult in good health.

The J gene is TRBJ1-1, the V gene TRBV19; tentatively, D is TRBD1 (5 bases). V shed 4 bases and J shed 4 bases, with 10 bases lying between them. The germline gives CDR1 LNHDA, CDR2 SQIVND (reference sequence). This CDR3 is built from 13 residues. The chain's CDR3 is CASSTGISTEAFF. For the CDR3, the DNA is TGTGCCAGTAGTACAGGGATAAGCACTGAAGCTTTCTTT. Full variable domain (remainder filled in from reference TRBV19 and TRBJ1-1): DGGITQSPKYLFRKEGQNVTLSCEQNLNHDAMYWYRQDPGQGLRLIYYSQIVNDFQKGDIAEGYSVSREKKESFPLTVTSAQKNPTAFYLCASSTGISTEAFFGQGTRLTVV.

This clone has a single count. V gene TRBV10-3 combines with J gene TRBJ1-4; weak D call: TRBD1 (5 bases). Germline V gene data show CDR1 as ENHRY and CDR2 as SYGVKD. Trimming pared 10 bases from V and 0 bases from J, leaving 12 bases between. The CDR3 length is 14 residues. Here the CDR3 DNA reads TGTGCCAGCCGACAGTCCTCAACTAATGAAAAACTGTTTTTT. It encodes CASRQSSTNEKLFF.

This clone was seen more than once but under ten times. The chain is built from TRBV6-5 and TRBJ2-7, with 8 bases lining up with TRBD1. The CDR3 is made up of 15 amino acids. CDR1 MNHEY and CDR2 SVGAGI come from the germline V gene. The V segment lost 0 bases and the J segment 3 bases; nucleotides outside the gene matches: 4. CDR3 residues: CASSYSQGARYEQYF. CDR3 bases: TGTGCCAGCAGTTACTCCCAGGGGGCGCGCTACGAGCAGTACTTC.

The CDR3 region is CAWGWGDNEQFF. DNA of the CDR3: TGTGCCTGGGGGTGGGGTGACAATGAGCAGTTCTTC. The rearrangement links TRBV30 to TRBJ2-1; D call uncertain. CDR3 length: 12 amino acids. The germline gives CDR1 GTSNPN, CDR2 SVGIG (reference sequence). V was pared by 5 bases and J by 5 bases, with 10 bases between.

The DNA for the CDR3 is TGTGCCAGCAGCGGACAGACAGATACGCAGTATTTT. It yields the protein CASSGQTDTQYF. The V and J genes are TRBV11-1 and TRBJ2-3, with TRBD1 as a possible D gene (6 bases). Looked up from germline, CDR1 is SGHAT and CDR2 is FQDESV (reference sequence). The CDR3 length is 12 residues. Trimming pared 5 bases from V and 3 bases from J, leaving 6 bases between.

The chain has TRBV4-3 and TRBJ1-6; TRBD1 matches at 9 bases. The CDR3 covers 15 residues. V trimming: 4 bases; J trimming: 7 bases; junction bases outside the gene matches: 5. CDR1 and CDR2 from the germline V gene are LGHNA and YSLEER. CDR3 DNA sequence: TGCGCCAGCAGCCGGTCACAGGGGGCCAATTCACCCCTCCACTTT. It is translated as CASSRSQGANSPLHF.

This rearrangement joins TRBV19 to TRBJ2-3, with 7 bases lining up with TRBD1. This CDR3 contains 11 residues. After removal of 9 bases from V and 7 bases from J, the junction contained 4 bases not matched to a gene. The germline gives CDR1 LNHDA, CDR2 SQIVND (reference sequence). In DNA form, the CDR3 reads TGTGCCAGCGGGGACAGCTATACGCAGTATTTT. Translated, it gives CASGDSYTQYF.

This clone has a handful of counts. Since a much larger clone is just one base distant, this may be a read error. Other DNA sequences in the sample encode the same CDR3. The V and J genes are TRBV7-3 and TRBJ2-5; 12 bases agree with TRBD2. Looked up from germline, CDR1 is SGHTA and CDR2 is FQGTGA. CDR3 length: 17 amino acids. The junction had 10 bases not matched to a gene; V was cut back by 4 bases and J by 4 bases. CDR3 sequence reads: CASSSLGLAGGRETQYF. CDR3 DNA: TGTGCCAGCAGCTCTCTTGGGCTAGCGGGGGGGCGAGAGACCCAGTACTTC.

This clone appeared a single time. The J gene is TRBJ1-2, the V gene TRBV5-6; unclear D gene. V lost 0 bases and J 5 bases, leaving 11 bases between the germline ends. This CDR3 has 14 amino acids. Germline values: CDR1 SGHDT, CDR2 YYEEEE. Written as DNA, the CDR3 is TGTGCCAGCAGCTTGGAAGGGCCGGGGTATGGCTACACCTTC. Protein product: CASSLEGPGYGYTF.

This rearrangement joins TRBV2 to TRBJ2-1; 14 bases map to TRBD2. The V gene end was trimmed by 6 bases and the J gene end by 7 bases; junction bases not matched to a gene: 5. Germline V lookup: CDR1 SNHLY, CDR2 FYNNEI. The CDR3 has 15 residues. CDR3 region: CASSATSGRANEQFF. The CDR3 DNA follows: TGTGCCAGCAGCGCGACTAGCGGGAGGGCGAATGAGCAGTTCTTC.

DNA for the CDR3: TGTGCCAGCAGTTATTCCGGGACACTTAGAGACAATGAGCAGTTCTTC. Translation: CASSYSGTLRDNEQFF. V is TRBV6-2 or TRBV6-3 and J is TRBJ2-1; D is possibly TRBD1 (6 bases). Per germline, CDR1 MNHEY and CDR2 SVGEGT. The CDR3 is 16 amino acids. Between the trimmed V and J ends, which lost 3 bases and 5 bases, there was a span of 17 bases.

With regard to this clone: The junction departs from germline at one end; a sequencing error may be responsible. The rearrangement joins TRBV27 to TRBJ1-1, with D perhaps matching TRBD1 (5 bases). The length of the CDR3 is 13 residues. Germline assignment: CDR1 MNHEY and CDR2 SMNVEV (reference sequence). The CDR3 is CVSATRDGTEAFF. CDR3 in DNA: TGTGTCAGCGCGACGAGGGACGGCACTGAAGCTTTCTTT.

The chain has TRBV5-1 and TRBJ1-2, with 9 bases that match TRBD1. With 3 bases clipped from V and 1 base from J, the junction kept 1 base outside the gene matches. This CDR3 contains 14 residues. Germline V gives CDR1 SGHRS, CDR2 YFSETQ. The CDR3 DNA reads as TGCGCCAGCAGCTGGGGACAGGGTAACTATGGCTACACCTTC. Its protein is CASSWGQGNYGYTF.

Written as DNA, the CDR3 is TGTGCCAGCAGCTCTTCCTACGAGCAGTACTTC. This gives the protein CASSSSYEQYF. The chain couples TRBV14 to TRBJ2-7; D gene uncertain. In germline, CDR1 is SGHDN, CDR2 FVKESK. CDR3 length: 11 residues. The germline V and J ends were trimmed by 5 bases and 1 base, with 3 bases remaining between them.

This clone has only a few counts. The chain carries TRBV19 and TRBJ1-5, with D perhaps matching TRBD1 (5 bases). CDR3 size: 16 residues. Germline assignment: CDR1 LNHDA and CDR2 SQIVND (reference sequence). The ends were cut back, 5 bases at V and 2 bases at J, with 16 bases in the middle. DNA for the CDR3: TGTGCCAGTAGTTCACAGGAGGCGAGGGGCAATCAGCCCCAGCATTTT. Amino acid sequence: CASSSQEARGNQPQHF.

The rearrangement links TRBV7-2 to TRBJ1-5; no definite D call. Germline V gene lookup returns CDR1 SGHTA and CDR2 FQGNSA. V was shortened by 2 bases and J by 7 bases, with 9 bases between the two germline ends. The CDR3 consists of 13 residues. The CDR3: CASSLLKWQPQHF. The CDR3 DNA reads as TGTGCCAGCAGCTTATTAAAGTGGCAGCCCCAGCATTTT.

The chain uses TRBV11-2 and TRBJ2-7, with D possibly being TRBD1 (5 bases). The CDR3 totals 12 residues. The ends were cut back, 6 bases at V and 6 bases at J, with 12 bases in the middle. Germline CDR1 is SGHAT and CDR2 is FQNNGV. The CDR3 DNA reads as TGTGCCAGCAGGTTAACAGGCCCCGAGCAGTACTTC. This translates into CASRLTGPEQYF.

The rearrangement uses TRBV7-3 and TRBJ2-2; no firm D call. The CDR3 covers 15 residues. Germline V gene data show CDR1 as SGHTA and CDR2 as FQGTGA. V shed 1 base and J shed 5 bases, with 11 bases lying between them. This chain's CDR3 is CASSLRVAGTGELFF. The DNA of the CDR3 is TGTGCCAGCAGCTTAAGGGTTGCTGGGACCGGGGAGCTGTTTTTT.

The V gene is TRBV7-8, the J gene TRBJ2-3; 8 bases line up with TRBD2. This CDR3 is built from 15 residues. The V segment lost 10 bases and the J segment 2 bases; nucleotides outside the gene matches: 11. Germline V gene lookup returns CDR1 SGHVS and CDR2 FQNEAQ. CDR3 bases: TGTGCCACCTCTCCTAGCGGGCGATACACAGATACGCAGTATTTT. As protein: CATSPSGRYTDTQYF.

The table lists this clone with a count of one. The chain uses TRBV11-2 and TRBJ1-1, with 8 bases lining up with TRBD1. Trimming removed 4 bases from V and 10 bases from J; junction bases left unmatched: 2. This CDR3 comprises 11 residues. Looked up from germline, CDR1 is SGHAT and CDR2 is FQNNGV. CDR3 nucleotides: TGTGCCAGCAGCTCAACAGGGGGAGCTTTCTTT. It translates to CASSSTGGAFF.

The chain uses TRBV7-8 and TRBJ1-6; D unresolved. Between the trimmed V and J ends, which lost 5 bases and 10 bases, there was a span of 18 bases. Germline lookup yields CDR1 SGHVS and CDR2 FQNEAQ. This CDR3 spans 15 amino acids. In nucleotides, the CDR3 is TGTGCCAGCAGCCCCCGCTTCGGGGTCGGATCACCCCTCCACTTT. Translation gives CASSPRFGVGSPLHF. Supplemented by reference TRBV7-8 and TRBJ1-6, the full variable domain reads GAGVSQSPRYKVAKRGQDVALRCDPISGHVSLFWYQQALGQGPEFLTYFQNEAQLDKSGLPSDRFFAERPEGSVSTLKIQRTQQEDSAVYLCASSPRFGVGSPLHFGNGTRLTVT.

V is TRBV6-5 and J is TRBJ1-1; perhaps TRBD1 as D (5 bases). This CDR3 spans 15 amino acids. Germline values: CDR1 MNHEY, CDR2 SVGAGI. V lost 0 bases and J 3 bases, leaving 11 bases between the germline ends. The CDR3 DNA sequence: TGTGCCAGCAGTTACTCGGTCAGGGAATACACTGAAGCTTTCTTT. This translates into CASSYSVREYTEAFF.

This clone appeared a few times. The chain uses TRBV7-2 and TRBJ2-1; D uncertain. Trimming pared 3 bases from V and 8 bases from J, leaving 5 bases between. The CDR3 sequence is 11 residues long. Germline-derived CDR1 and CDR2 are SGHTA and FQGNSA. CDR3 loop: CASSFGYEQFF. CDR3 DNA sequence: TGTGCCAGCAGCTTCGGCTATGAGCAGTTCTTC. Filled out from reference TRBV7-2 and TRBJ2-1, the complete variable domain reads GAGVSQSPSNKVTEKGKDVELRCDPISGHTALYWYRQSLGQGLEFLIYFQGNSAPDKSGLPSDRFSAERTGGSVSTLTIQRTQQEDSAVYLCASSFGYEQFFGPGTRLTVL.

This clone has only one observation. The V call is TRBV13, the J call TRBJ2-2; 10 nucleotides match TRBD2. The CDR3 loop spans 15 amino acids. V dropped 3 bases and J dropped 6; count of bases not matched to a gene: 4. The V gene's germline CDR1 is PRHDT and CDR2 FYEKMQ (reference sequence). The CDR3 is CASSLWLAGAGELFF. CDR3 DNA: TGTGCCAGCAGCTTGTGGCTAGCGGGAGCCGGGGAGCTGTTTTTT. The complete variable domain, with remaining parts taken from reference TRBV13 and TRBJ2-2, reads AAGVIQSPRHLIKEKRETATLKCYPIPRHDTVYWYQQGPGQDPQFLISFYEKMQSDKGSIPDRFSAQQFSDYHSELNMSSLELGDSALYFCASSLWLAGAGELFFGEGSRLTVL.

The gene calls are TRBV6-1 and TRBJ1-4; TRBD1 matches 7 bases. J lost 3 bases, V lost 3 bases, and 4 bases had no gene match. Germline V gene sequence: CDR1 MNHNS, CDR2 SASEGT. The CDR3 is 15 residues long. CDR3 sequence (DNA): TGTGCCAGCAGTGACCCGGGACAGCCTAATGAAAAACTGTTTTTT. Protein sequence: CASSDPGQPNEKLFF.